This record concerns one T cell receptor (beta chain) sequence. This CDR3 is built from 14 residues. Germline V gene lookup returns CDR1 SEHNR and CDR2 FQNEAQ (reference sequence). V lost 1 base, J lost 4 bases, and 3 bases stayed unmatched. This entry belongs to a study of T cells in Graves' hyperthyroidism and ophthalmopathy. The CDR3 regions of TCR beta were amplified from RNA transcripts. First-round RT-PCR with HTBI primers amplified the TCR CDR3 region. In TCRdb, the multiplex PCR reads were re-called with MiXCR into one record per CDR3 protein. The sample lists over 650,000 distinct CDR3 sequences; 45% were seen once.

This receptor was taken from an adult man with Graves' disease, either hyperthyroidism or ophthalmopathy (not recorded which). The J gene is TRBJ1-2, the V gene TRBV7-9; TRBD1 matches 7 bases. The specimen was peripheral blood or thyroid tissue (not recorded which). In DNA form, the CDR3 reads TGTGCCAGCAGCTTAGGGGGACAGACCTATGGCTACACCTTC. It is translated as CASSLGGQTYGYTF.